This T cell receptor beta chain was sequenced for a study of OX40 agonist ivuxolimab in advanced cancers. Across the study: Every 2 weeks, ivuxolimab was infused into the patients intravenously at between 0.01 and 10 mg/kg. Dose-escalation cases comprised hepatocellular carcinoma, melanoma, renal cell or head and neck cancer.

Study results and caveats: Normalized T-cell clonal expansion was also low in a subset of nonresponders.

To note about this clone: Its antigen is unidentified.

The method was immunoSEQ multiplex PCR; TCRdb's version includes in-frame clones alone and lacks a portion of them. The data show about 58,000 clones, roughly 88% seen once. The clonotype was recovered from an adult with an advanced solid tumor such as melanoma, head and neck, liver or kidney cancer. Sample: CD4+ or CD8+ T cells sorted from blood, taken in a trial of the OX40 agonist ivuxolimab.

The CDR3 sequence: CASSRPSRAGSNEKLFF. The CDR3 nucleotides read TGTGCCAGCAGCCGCCCGAGTCGGGCAGGGTCTAATGAAAAACTGTTTTTT. The chain combines TRBV11-3 with TRBJ1-4; D is possibly TRBD1 (5 bases). CDR1 is SGHNT, CDR2 YENEEA, per germline. V lost 5 bases and J 3 bases, leaving 19 bases between the germline ends. The CDR3 has 17 amino acids.